A selection of T cell receptor beta chains follows, all from one sample in a study of cytomegalovirus exposure and HLA in healthy donors. The method was immunoSEQ multiplex PCR; TCRdb's version includes in-frame clones alone and lacks a portion of them. The repertoire has over 65,000 clones, about 77% of them found once; the top ten carry about 3%. The sample taken for sequencing was PBMCs. The source of these receptors is a man aged 45-65 years in good health and CMV-seronegative. The CDR3 runs from the conserved cysteine through the conserved F or W. The D gene is left open where the match is weak. The size field is filled for only some rows; it gives once, few, many or a size class.

v_call	d_call	clone_size	j_call	cdr3_nt	cdr3_aa
TRBV5-6	NA	NA	TRBJ2-3	TGTGCCAGCAGCTTGCGAGGCACAGATACGCAGTATTTT	CASSLRGTDTQYF
TRBV6-6	NA	few	TRBJ1-2	TGTGCCAGCAATCCGACAGCTAACTATGGCTACACCTTC	CASNPTANYGYTF
TRBV7-8	NA	few	TRBJ2-4	TGTGCCAGCAGCTTAGATACCGGGGGGCGTGACATTCAGTACTTC	CASSLDTGGRDIQYF
TRBV6-1	NA	NA	TRBJ2-3	TGTGCCAGCAGGGGCAACTGGAGCACAGATACGCAGTATTTT	CASRGNWSTDTQYF
TRBV7-8	TRBD1	NA	TRBJ1-1	TGTGCCAGCAGCTTAAGGGCAGGGGGATTCACTGAAGCTTTCTTT	CASSLRAGGFTEAFF
TRBV5-1	TRBD1	few	TRBJ2-3	TGCGCCAGCAGCTTGGGGACAGGGGGCGCAAAAGATACGCAGTATTTT	CASSLGTGGAKDTQYF
TRBV19	TRBD2	many	TRBJ2-4	TGTGCCAGTAGTCTAAGACTAGCGGGGGAGTTTCAGTACTTC	CASSLRLAGEFQYF
TRBV7-9	TRBD1	NA	TRBJ2-4	TGTGCCAGCAGCTCCTCGGGCGGACAGGGGAACAACATTCAGTACTTC	CASSSSGGQGNNIQYF
TRBV6-5	NA	few	TRBJ1-1	TGTGCCAGCAGGATACAGGGACCGAACACTGAAGCTTTCTTT	CASRIQGPNTEAFF
TRBV7-2	NA	NA	TRBJ2-5	TGTGCCACTCTACAGGGCCCCAACGGAGAGACCCAGTACTTC	CATLQGPNGETQYF
TRBV28	NA	once	TRBJ1-2	TGTGCCAGCATAAAAGGAGGCGGCTACACCTTC	CASIKGGGYTF
TRBV6-5	TRBD2	NA	TRBJ2-5	TGTGCCAGCCGGGATAGCGGGGGGGTCGAGACCCAGTACTTC	CASRDSGGVETQYF
TRBV5-1	NA	NA	TRBJ2-4	TGCGCCAGCAGCTTGGCCCCCCAGGGGAAAAACATTCAGTACTTC	CASSLAPQGKNIQYF
TRBV10-1	TRBD2	NA	TRBJ2-1	TGCGCCAGCAGTGAAGGTATTACGCGGGGGGGCTCCTACAATGAGCAGTTCTTC	CASSEGITRGGSYNEQFF
TRBV4-3	NA	NA	TRBJ1-2	TGCGCCAGCAGCCAAGATGTGGCGGCGGCTGGGGGCTACACCTTC	CASSQDVAAAGGYTF
TRBV7-9	NA	NA	TRBJ2-7	TGTGCCAGCAGCTTAGTCGGGAGCGGCTACGAGCAGTACTTC	CASSLVGSGYEQYF
TRBV5-1	NA	NA	TRBJ2-5	TGCGCCAGCAGCTTGGACGGCAGGGTAGAGACCCAGTACTTC	CASSLDGRVETQYF
TRBV4-2	TRBD1	NA	TRBJ1-2	TGTGCCAGCAGCCAAGCAGGGGGCGTGAAGGATGGCTACACCTTC	CASSQAGGVKDGYTF
TRBV5-1	NA	NA	TRBJ2-7	TGCGCCAGCAGCATCAGGGGCGCGGATTCCTACGAGCAGTACTTC	CASSIRGADSYEQYF
TRBV9	TRBD2	once	TRBJ2-2	TGTGCCAGCAGCGAGAGGCCTCCGGGACTAGCGGGGGGGCGGAACACCGGGGAGCTGTTTTTT	CASSERPPGLAGGRNTGELFF
TRBV16	TRBD1	NA	TRBJ2-5	TGTGCCAGCAGTCATACAGGGGGAAAGGAGACCCAGTACTTC	CASSHTGGKETQYF
TRBV19	NA	NA	TRBJ2-5	TGTGCCAGTAGTATAGGAGCAGGGGCAAGTGAGACCCAGTACTTC	CASSIGAGASETQYF
TRBV14	NA	NA	TRBJ1-2	TGTGCCAGCAGCCGTGCGGGAAGGGATGGCTACACCTTC	CASSRAGRDGYTF
TRBV30	NA	NA	TRBJ1-2	TGTGCCTGGAGTAAGGGGGCTAACTATGGCTACACCTTC	CAWSKGANYGYTF
TRBV6-5	NA	few	TRBJ1-6	TGTGCCAGCAGTTTGGGGCCGATTAATTCACCCCTCCACTTT	CASSLGPINSPLHF
TRBV7-2	NA	once	TRBJ2-2	TGTGCCAGCAGCGCACTAGCCACGAACACCGGGGAGCTGTTTTTT	CASSALATNTGELFF
TRBV6-1	NA	NA	TRBJ1-6	TGTGCCAGCAGTGAAGCTGGTCAGGGGTATTCACCCCTCCACTTT	CASSEAGQGYSPLHF
TRBV6-5	TRBD2	NA	TRBJ2-3	TGTGCCATTCGGAGCGGGGGGGGCACAGATACGCAGTATTTT	CAIRSGGGTDTQYF
TRBV5-1	TRBD1	NA	TRBJ1-2	TGCGCCAGCAGCCCTGGTGGGACAGGGTATGTGTGGGGCTACACCTTC	CASSPGGTGYVWGYTF
TRBV4-1	NA	NA	TRBJ2-3	TGCGCCAGCAGCCAAGTAGGGCTGCAGGGAAGGACAGATACGCAGTATTTT	CASSQVGLQGRTDTQYF
TRBV28	TRBD1	NA	TRBJ1-5	TGTGCCAGCAGTTCCCCAGTTGGGACAGTCGAGTATAGCAATCAGCCCCAGCATTTT	CASSSPVGTVEYSNQPQHF
TRBV5-1	NA	NA	TRBJ2-1	TGCGCCAGCAGCTTGAAATCAAGTAGAGGAGTTGACAATGAGCAGTTCTTC	CASSLKSSRGVDNEQFF
TRBV28	NA	NA	TRBJ2-7	TGTGCCAGCAGTGGGGGCGGGGGCCGCTACGAGCAGTACTTC	CASSGGGGRYEQYF
TRBV4-1	NA	NA	TRBJ1-2	TGCGCCAGCAGCCAACCGACAGCAAAGGACTATGGCTACACCTTC	CASSQPTAKDYGYTF
TRBV11-2	NA	NA	TRBJ2-1	TGTGCCAGCAGCTTTTCTCAGACAAGCAGCTCCTACAATGAGCAGTTCTTC	CASSFSQTSSSYNEQFF
TRBV29-1	TRBD1	once	TRBJ2-7	TGCAGCGTAGGACAGGGGGCTTCCGAGCAGTACTTC	CSVGQGASEQYF
TRBV27	NA	NA	TRBJ2-2	TGTGCCAGCAGTTTGCAGGGATCGGCCGGGGAGCTGTTTTTT	CASSLQGSAGELFF
TRBV10-3	NA	NA	TRBJ2-3	TGTGCCATCAGGTCACAGGGAGTGAGTGCAGATACGCAGTATTTT	CAIRSQGVSADTQYF
TRBV6-5	NA	NA	TRBJ1-1	TGTGCCAGCAGTGGAGTAACTGAAGCTTTCTTT	CASSGVTEAFF
TRBV5-1	NA	NA	TRBJ1-5	TGCGCCAGCAGCTTTGGGGGAGGTCAGCCCCAGCATTTT	CASSFGGGQPQHF
TRBV5-5	TRBD2	NA	TRBJ2-5	TGTGCCAGCAGCTTTCTTGGCGGGGGCCAAGAGACCCAGTACTTC	CASSFLGGGQETQYF
TRBV19	NA	NA	TRBJ2-7	TGTGCCAGTAGTGGTCCGCGGAGCTCCTCTTACGAGCAGTACTTC	CASSGPRSSSYEQYF
TRBV4-1	NA	few	TRBJ2-7	TGCGCCAGCAGCCAAGATGGCCAGGGATTTACCTACGAGCAGTACTTC	CASSQDGQGFTYEQYF
TRBV5-5	NA	few	TRBJ1-5	TGTGCCAGCAGCTATGGAGGGAATCAGCCCCAGCATTTT	CASSYGGNQPQHF
TRBV7-2	TRBD1	once	TRBJ1-1	TGTGCCAGCAGCCTCCGGACAGGGGCAGCTTTCTTT	CASSLRTGAAFF
TRBV7-2	NA	NA	TRBJ2-2	TGTGCCAGCATCCCAAGAGGGTCGAGCGGACCAAACACCGGGGAGCTGTTTTTT	CASIPRGSSGPNTGELFF
TRBV9	TRBD1	NA	TRBJ2-6	TGTGCCAGCAGCGGGGACAGGGCCGGGGCCAACGTCCTGACTTTC	CASSGDRAGANVLTF
TRBV11-2	TRBD1	NA	TRBJ2-5	TGTGCCAGCATGGACAGGGGGCGTAGAGAGACCCAGTACTTC	CASMDRGRRETQYF
TRBV18	TRBD2	NA	TRBJ2-3	TGTGCCAGCTCACCACCGCGGGGGGGCACAGATACGCAGTATTTT	CASSPPRGGTDTQYF
TRBV7-6	NA	NA	TRBJ2-5	TGTGCCAGCAGTCTGCAAGAGACCCAGTACTTC	CASSLQETQYF
TRBV2	TRBD2	NA	TRBJ2-1	TGTGCCAGCGATAGGGAGGGGCTTTCTAATGAGCAGTTCTTC	CASDREGLSNEQFF
TRBV5-4	TRBD2	NA	TRBJ2-5	TGTGCCAGCAGCTTGGGGGGCGGGGGTGGGGGAGAGACCCAGTACTTC	CASSLGGGGGGETQYF
TRBV9	TRBD1	NA	TRBJ2-1	TGTGCCAGCAGCGTTTCCGGGACAGGGGACTACAATGAGCAGTTCTTC	CASSVSGTGDYNEQFF
TRBV2	TRBD2	NA	TRBJ2-3	TGTGCCAGCAGTCCCTTAGCGGGGGGGCAAGGTACGCAGTATTTT	CASSPLAGGQGTQYF
TRBV5-1	TRBD1	NA	TRBJ1-4	TGCGCCAGCAGCTTGGCCTCCCAGGGGGATAATGAAAAACTGTTTTTT	CASSLASQGDNEKLFF
TRBV27	NA	NA	TRBJ2-2	TGTGCCAGCAGTCGGGACTTCGCGAACACCGGGGAGCTGTTTTTT	CASSRDFANTGELFF
TRBV6-1	NA	few	TRBJ1-3	TGTGCCAGCAAAGCGGGTGACTCTGGAAACACCATATATTTT	CASKAGDSGNTIYF
TRBV23-1	NA	NA	TRBJ2-3	TGCGCCAGCAGACCAGGGACTAGCACAGATACGCAGTATTTT	CASRPGTSTDTQYF
TRBV7-2	NA	few	TRBJ2-1	TGTGCCAGCAGCCTCACCGGGGGATCCTACAATGAGCAGTTCTTC	CASSLTGGSYNEQFF
TRBV29-1	NA	NA	TRBJ2-1	TGCAGCGTTTCTGGACAAACCAATGAGCAGTTCTTC	CSVSGQTNEQFF